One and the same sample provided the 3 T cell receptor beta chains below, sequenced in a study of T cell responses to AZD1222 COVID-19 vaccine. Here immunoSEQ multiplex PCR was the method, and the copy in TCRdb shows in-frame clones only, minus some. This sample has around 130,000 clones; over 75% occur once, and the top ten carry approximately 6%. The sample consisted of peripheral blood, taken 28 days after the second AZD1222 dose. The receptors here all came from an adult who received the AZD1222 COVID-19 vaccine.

The CDR3 DNA follows: TGTGCCAGCAGCTTGTTTCTCGGGAATGAGCAGTACTTC. Residues: CASSLFLGNEQYF. The chain employs TRBV5-4 and TRBJ2-7; TRBD2 might be the D (5 bases). The V and J ends lost 1 base and 7 bases respectively, with 12 bases between them. The CDR3 consists of 13 residues. Per germline, CDR1 SGHNT and CDR2 YYREEE (reference sequence).

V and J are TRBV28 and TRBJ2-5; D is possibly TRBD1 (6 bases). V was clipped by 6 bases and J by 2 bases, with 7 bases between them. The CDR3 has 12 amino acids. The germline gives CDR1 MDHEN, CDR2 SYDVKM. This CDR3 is CASRDSQETQYF. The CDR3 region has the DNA TGTGCCAGCAGGGACAGTCAAGAGACCCAGTACTTC.

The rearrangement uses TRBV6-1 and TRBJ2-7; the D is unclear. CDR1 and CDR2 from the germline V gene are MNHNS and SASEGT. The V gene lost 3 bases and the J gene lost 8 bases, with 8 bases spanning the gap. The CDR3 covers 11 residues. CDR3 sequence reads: CASSDIVQQYF. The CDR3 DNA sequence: TGTGCCAGCAGTGATATAGTACAGCAGTACTTC.